A selection of T cell receptor beta chains follows, all from one sample in a study of Ad26.COV2.S vaccination and SARS-CoV-2 variants. TCRdb keeps only in-frame clones here, not all; method: immunoSEQ multiplex PCR. Of a few hundred thousand clones detected, 83% appear once; the ten largest clones hold nearly 7.5%. The source was peripheral blood, collected in a trial of Ad26.COV2.S vaccine versus placebo. Source of these receptors: a person between 18 and 59 years old who received the Ad26.COV2.S COVID-19 vaccine or a placebo. CDR3s include the opening cysteine and the closing phenylalanine or tryptophan. The D gene is left open where the match is weak. The size of a clone is reported for some rows only, either as once, few or many, or as a class for expanded clones.

abundance,j_gene,v_gene,d_gene,CDR3aa,CDR3nt
.,TRBJ2-3,TRBV9,TRBD2,CASSQGWRGGADTQYF,TGTGCCAGCAGCCAAGGATGGCGGGGGGGCGCAGATACGCAGTATTTT
.,TRBJ2-7,TRBV13,TRBD2,CASSPTREESYEQYF,TGTGCCAGCAGCCCAACCCGGGAGGAGTCCTACGAGCAGTACTTC
.,TRBJ1-4,TRBV11-2,.,CASSRNGATNEKLFF,TGTGCCAGCAGCCGTAACGGTGCAACTAATGAAAAACTGTTTTTT
many,TRBJ2-1,TRBV10-1,TRBD2,CAPGLAFSSYNEQFF,TGCGCCCCGGGACTAGCGTTTAGCTCCTACAATGAGCAGTTCTTC
.,TRBJ2-1,TRBV10-2,TRBD1,CASRHRQGDEQFF,TGCGCCAGCAGGCACCGACAGGGGGATGAGCAGTTCTTC
.,TRBJ1-2,TRBV11-2,.,CASSALQGDGGYTF,TGTGCCAGCAGCGCGCTACAGGGAGATGGTGGCTACACCTTC
.,TRBJ2-2,TRBV7-6,.,CASSEKARHRVWTGELFF,TGTGCCAGCAGCGAAAAAGCCCGGCACAGGGTATGGACCGGGGAGCTGTTTTTT
.,TRBJ2-5,TRBV5-4,.,CASSLARAGETQYF,TGTGCCAGCAGCTTGGCTCGCGCCGGGGAGACCCAGTACTTC
.,TRBJ1-1,TRBV7-3,.,CASSLGGRNTEAFF,TGTGCCAGCAGCTTAGGGGGGCGGAACACTGAAGCTTTCTTT
.,TRBJ2-2,TRBV13,.,CASSGMDGRNTGELFF,TGTGCCAGCAGCGGAATGGATGGCAGAAACACCGGGGAGCTGTTTTTT
.,TRBJ1-1,TRBV5-5,.,CASSPGPPNTEAFF,TGTGCCAGCAGCCCGGGACCGCCGAACACTGAAGCTTTCTTT
.,TRBJ1-3,TRBV5-6,TRBD1,CASSLLTGHSGNTIYF,TGTGCCAGCAGCTTGTTGACAGGGCACTCTGGAAACACCATATATTTT
.,TRBJ2-7,TRBV29-1,.,CSALTGLGYEQYF,TGCAGCGCCCTGACAGGACTTGGTTACGAGCAGTACTTC
.,TRBJ2-7,TRBV4-3,.,CASSQGPVGYEQYF,TGCGCCAGCAGCCAAGGACCCGTCGGGTACGAGCAGTACTTC
.,TRBJ1-1,TRBV6-6,TRBD1,CASSYPRTGLNTEAFF,TGTGCCAGCAGTTACCCCCGGACAGGCCTGAACACTGAAGCTTTCTTT
.,TRBJ1-6,TRBV6-5,.,CASNSRTPNSPLHF,TGTGCCAGCAACAGTCGGACTCCTAATTCACCCCTCCACTTT
once,TRBJ2-7,TRBV11-2,.,CASSLGPGNNNEQYF,TGTGCCAGCAGCTTAGGCCCAGGGAATAATAACGAGCAGTACTTC
few,TRBJ1-2,TRBV7-2,.,CASTAQGFSYGYTF,TGTGCCAGCACCGCACAGGGCTTCTCCTATGGCTACACCTTC
.,TRBJ2-7,TRBV7-4,TRBD1,CASSPRGTGGYEQYF,TGTGCCAGCAGCCCCCGCGGGACAGGGGGCTACGAGCAGTACTTC
few,TRBJ1-6,TRBV4-1,.,CASSQEAGTNSPLHF,TGCGCCAGCAGCCAAGAGGCAGGGACCAATTCACCCCTCCACTTT
.,TRBJ1-3,TRBV24-1,.,CATSDWSSGNTIYF,TGTGCCACCAGTGATTGGAGCTCTGGAAACACCATATATTTT
few,TRBJ1-1,TRBV5-4,.,CASSLGPRGMNTEAFF,TGTGCCAGCAGCTTGGGACCCCGGGGAATGAACACTGAAGCTTTCTTT
.,TRBJ1-4,TRBV9,TRBD1,CASSVGVGGTGGGKLFF,TGTGCCAGCAGCGTAGGAGTCGGCGGGACAGGGGGCGGAAAACTGTTTTTT
.,TRBJ2-3,TRBV27,TRBD2,CASGLAGKVGDTQYF,TGTGCCAGCGGTCTAGCGGGGAAGGTGGGAGATACGCAGTATTTT
few,TRBJ2-3,TRBV2,TRBD2,CASSVRAGGTDTQYF,TGTGCCAGCAGTGTCCGGGCGGGGGGCACAGATACGCAGTATTTT
once,TRBJ1-6,TRBV5-1,TRBD1,CASSLEGQGEIYNSPLHF,TGCGCCAGCAGCTTGGAGGGACAGGGGGAAATTTATAATTCACCCCTCCACTTT
.,TRBJ2-5,TRBV2,TRBD2,CANAGLAGGPPSGTQYF,TGTGCCAACGCGGGACTAGCGGGGGGGCCTCCCTCCGGGACCCAGTACTTC
.,TRBJ1-1,TRBV5-1,.,CASSFGGEAFF,TGCGCCAGCAGCTTTGGCGGAGAAGCTTTCTTT
once,TRBJ1-2,TRBV27,TRBD1,CASRAGGASGYTF,TGTGCCAGCAGAGCAGGGGGCGCGTCTGGCTACACCTTC
once,TRBJ1-2,TRBV11-2,TRBD1,CASSSWTGAGHGYTF,TGTGCCAGCAGCTCCTGGACAGGAGCGGGGCATGGCTACACCTTC
.,TRBJ2-5,TRBV6-6,.,CASSRDPQETQYF,TGTGCCAGCAGCCGGGACCCCCAAGAGACCCAGTACTTC
.,TRBJ1-2,TRBV5-5,.,CASSLRTANYGYTF,TGTGCCAGCAGCCTCCGGACAGCTAACTATGGCTACACCTTC
.,TRBJ2-7,TRBV5-5,.,CASSPYVGGFLYEQYF,TGTGCCAGCAGCCCTTACGTGGGAGGCTTCCTCTACGAGCAGTACTTC
.,TRBJ2-3,TRBV9,.,CASSVDGGGSSTDTQYF,TGTGCCAGCAGCGTAGATGGTGGGGGATCGTCCACAGATACGCAGTATTTT
few,TRBJ1-3,TRBV5-5,.,CASSLGRSDTIYF,TGTGCCAGCAGCTTGGGGAGGTCGGACACCATATATTTT
.,TRBJ2-7,TRBV7-2,.,CASSLQVSYEQYF,TGTGCCAGCAGCCTACAGGTTTCCTACGAGCAGTACTTC